The TCR beta chain described here comes from a study of OX40 agonist ivuxolimab in advanced cancers. Overall study context: Patients undergoing dose escalation presented with hepatocellular carcinoma, melanoma, renal cell or head and neck cancer. In three patients, partial responses were observed, one with hepatocellular carcinoma and two with cutaneous melanoma. Study-wide results and limits: Dose levels from 0.1 to 3.0 mg/kg saw CD4+ and CD8+ blood T cells expand clonally by week 6.

Libraries were prepared by immunoSEQ multiplex PCR; TCRdb keeps only in-frame clonotypes and omits some of them. The sample holds fewer than 45,000 clones, around three quarters seen once. This clone was seen only a few times. The antigen is unknown. The CDR3 runs 14 residues. Germline V CDR1 and CDR2: SQVTM, ANQGSEA. V lost 8 bases and J 11 bases, leaving 25 bases between the germline ends. The input for sequencing was CD4+ or CD8+ T cells sorted from blood, taken in a trial of the OX40 agonist ivuxolimab. This chain uses TRBV29-1 with TRBJ1-5; D may be TRBD1 (6 bases). The TCR comes from an adult with an advanced solid tumor such as melanoma, head and neck, liver or kidney cancer. CDR3 DNA sequence: TGCAGCCCAACCGGGGGGCACGCCGGATCAGCCCAGCATTTT. Protein product: CSPTGGHAGSAQHF.